Following are 14 T cell receptor beta chains from one sample sequenced in a study of OX40 agonist ivuxolimab in advanced cancers. Assay used: immunoSEQ multiplex PCR; TCRdb lists only in-frame clones, some missing. The sample lists roughly 90,000 clones, approximately 91% occurring once. The specimen was CD4+ or CD8+ T cells sorted from blood, collected in a trial of the OX40 agonist ivuxolimab. Receptors originate from an adult with an advanced solid tumor such as melanoma, head and neck, liver or kidney cancer.

This clone is a singleton in its sample. The chain combines TRBV28 with TRBJ1-5; 8 positions agree with TRBD1. The CDR3 sequence is 12 residues long. The germline CDR1 and CDR2 sequences are MDHEN and SYDVKM. The V gene end was trimmed by 5 bases and the J gene end by 9 bases; junction bases not matched to a gene: 3. The CDR3 sequence is CASSDRGTPQHF. In DNA, the CDR3 is TGTGCCAGCAGTGACAGGGGAACGCCCCAGCATTTT. Together with reference TRBV28 and TRBJ1-5, the CDR3 gives the full variable domain: DVKVTQSSRYLVKRTGEKVFLECVQDMDHENMFWYRQDPGLGLRLIYFSYDVKMKEKGDIPEGYSVSREKKERFSLILESASTNQTSMYLCASSDRGTPQHFGDGTRLSIL.

The chain links TRBV5-1 to TRBJ2-7; TRBD2 is a possible D gene (6 bases). This CDR3 has 14 amino acids. Germline assignment: CDR1 SGHRS and CDR2 YFSETQ. The V end lost 7 bases, the J end lost 0 bases, and 14 bases lay between the germline ends. The CDR3 region has the DNA TGCGCCAGCGCCCCCGGAGGGACCTCCTACGAGCAGTACTTC. This codes for CASAPGGTSYEQYF. Together with reference TRBV5-1 and TRBJ2-7, the CDR3 gives the full variable domain: KAGVTQTPRYLIKTRGQQVTLSCSPISGHRSVSWYQQTPGQGLQFLFEYFSETQRNKGNFPGRFSGRQFSNSRSEMNVSTLELGDSALYLCASAPGGTSYEQYFGPGTRLTVT.

The rearrangement uses TRBV19 and TRBJ2-1; TRBD2 matches 11 bases. CDR3 size: 17 residues. V lost 1 base, J lost 9 bases, and 11 bases stayed unmatched. Germline assignment: CDR1 LNHDA and CDR2 SQIVND (reference sequence). The CDR3 sequence is CASSIGALLAGVPEQFF. In DNA, the CDR3 is TGTGCCAGTAGTATAGGGGCCCTACTAGCGGGGGTCCCTGAGCAGTTCTTC.

The rearrangement links TRBV28 to TRBJ1-5, with TRBD1 matching 8 bases. CDR1 is MDHEN and CDR2 is SYDVKM in the germline V gene. The CDR3 runs 17 residues. V was clipped by 5 bases and J by 0 bases; unmatched bases: 9. The CDR3 is CASSVTGARYSNQPQHF. CDR3 in DNA: TGTGCCAGCAGTGTGACAGGGGCCCGGTATAGCAATCAGCCCCAGCATTTT. Drawing the rest from reference TRBV28 and TRBJ1-5, the complete variable domain is DVKVTQSSRYLVKRTGEKVFLECVQDMDHENMFWYRQDPGLGLRLIYFSYDVKMKEKGDIPEGYSVSREKKERFSLILESASTNQTSMYLCASSVTGARYSNQPQHFGDGTRLSIL.

V gene TRBV7-9 combines with J gene TRBJ1-1, with D hard to call. Germline CDR1 is SEHNR and CDR2 is FQNEAQ (reference sequence). Trimming removed 5 bases at V and 0 bases at J, with 19 bases between. This CDR3 region has 17 residues. The CDR3 DNA reads as TGTGCCAGCAGCCCCCCATCTCGATCTGCTATGAACACTGAAGCTTTCTTT. This translates into CASSPPSRSAMNTEAFF.

This clone was observed once. The J gene is TRBJ2-7, the V gene TRBV7-2, with 8 positions matching TRBD2. Germline lookup yields CDR1 SGHTA and CDR2 FQGNSA. This CDR3 spans 16 amino acids. Trimming cost V 5 bases and J 0 bases; bases outside gene matches: 9. CDR3 bases: TGTGCCAGCAGCCTGACGAGCGGGGGCCTCTCCTACGAGCAGTACTTC. Protein: CASSLTSGGLSYEQYF.

This chain connects TRBV6-6 to TRBJ2-1; D unclear. The CDR3 sequence is 13 residues long. Deletions cut 5 bases from V and 2 bases from J, with 7 bases between. Per the germline V gene, CDR1 is MNHNY and CDR2 is SVGAGI (reference sequence). The CDR3 reads CASSNDPYNEQFF. The CDR3 coding sequence is TGTGCCAGCAGTAACGATCCCTACAATGAGCAGTTCTTC.

This chain uses TRBV20-1 with TRBJ1-2; D ambiguous. V was trimmed by 5 bases and J by 5 bases, leaving 9 bases between them. Germline V CDR1 and CDR2: DFQATT, SNEGSKA (reference sequence). The CDR3 totals 11 residues. CDR3 residues: CSAPQIYGYTF. CDR3 coding DNA: TGCAGTGCTCCTCAGATTTATGGCTACACCTTC.

The chain joins TRBV30 to TRBJ2-6, with 7 bases lining up with TRBD2. V was clipped by 1 base and J by 0 bases; unmatched bases: 6. Germline CDR1 reads GTSNPN; CDR2 reads SVGIG (reference sequence). CDR3 size: 17 residues. CDR3 protein: CAWSDLAGLSGANVLTF. CDR3 in DNA: TGTGCCTGGAGTGATTTAGCGGGCCTCTCTGGGGCCAACGTCCTGACTTTC. The full variable domain, its missing parts supplied by reference TRBV30 and TRBJ2-6, is SQTIHQWPATLVQPVGSPLSLECTVEGTSNPNLYWYRQAAGRGLQLLFYSVGIGQISSEVPQNLSASRPQDRQFILSSKKLLLSDSGFYLCAWSDLAGLSGANVLTFGAGSRLTVL.

This clone was recorded only once. This chain links TRBV30 with TRBJ1-2; TRBD1 might be the D (6 bases). CDR1 GTSNPN and CDR2 SVGIG come from the germline V gene (reference sequence). The CDR3 is 15 residues long. The V end was cut by 4 bases, the J end by 7 bases, with 22 bases between. The CDR3 here is CAWTRGGRDISGYTF. Here the CDR3 DNA reads TGTGCCTGGACTCGTGGGGGTCGGGACATATCTGGCTACACCTTC.

The genes are TRBV6-6 and TRBJ2-1, with TRBD2 matching over 7 bases. Unmatched junction bases numbered 5, after V lost 2 bases and J lost 7 bases. Germline V CDR1 and CDR2: MNHNY, SVGAGI (reference sequence). The CDR3 spans 14 residues. The CDR3 protein is CASSYPTSRNEQFF. DNA of the CDR3: TGTGCCAGCAGTTACCCGACTAGCAGAAATGAGCAGTTCTTC.

The rearrangement uses TRBV5-1 and TRBJ2-3; D ambiguous. Germline V CDR1 and CDR2: SGHRS, YFSETQ. This CDR3 comprises 14 residues. V dropped 2 bases and J dropped 0 bases, with 7 bases sitting between them. DNA for the CDR3: TGCGCCAGCAGCTTTCAGGTTAGCACAGATACGCAGTATTTT. It yields the protein CASSFQVSTDTQYF.

This chain joins TRBV18 and TRBJ2-2; D is possibly TRBD1 (6 bases). CDR1 and CDR2 (germline): KGHSH, LQKENI. The CDR3 totals 14 residues. The V and J ends lost 8 bases and 6 bases respectively, with 16 bases between them. The CDR3 spells CASQDSGSSGELFF. The CDR3 DNA is TGTGCCAGCCAGGACAGTGGGAGCTCCGGGGAGCTGTTTTTT.

CDR3 loop: CATSRDAGQGEAFF. CDR3 DNA sequence: TGTGCCACCAGCAGAGATGCGGGCCAGGGCGAAGCTTTCTTT. The chain is built from TRBV15 and TRBJ1-1; TRBD1 is a possible D gene (5 bases). This CDR3 is 14 amino acids long. Germline CDR1 LNHNV, CDR2 YYDKDF (reference sequence). The V end lost 0 bases, the J end lost 8 bases, and 13 bases lay between the germline ends.